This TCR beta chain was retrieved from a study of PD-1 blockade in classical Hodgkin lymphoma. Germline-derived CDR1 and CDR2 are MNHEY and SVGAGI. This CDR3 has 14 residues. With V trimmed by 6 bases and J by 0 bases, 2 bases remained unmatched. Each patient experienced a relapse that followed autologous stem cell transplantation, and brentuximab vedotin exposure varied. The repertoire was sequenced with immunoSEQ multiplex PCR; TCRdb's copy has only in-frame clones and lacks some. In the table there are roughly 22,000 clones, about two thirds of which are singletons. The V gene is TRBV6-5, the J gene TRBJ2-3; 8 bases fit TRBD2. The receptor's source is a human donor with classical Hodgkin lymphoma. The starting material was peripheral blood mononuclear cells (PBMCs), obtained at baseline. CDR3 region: CASRRGASTDTQYF. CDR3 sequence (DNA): TGTGCCAGCAGGCGGGGGGCAAGCACAGATACGCAGTATTTT.